A selection of T cell receptor beta chains follows, all from one sample in a study of shared clonotypes between healthy human individuals. Clones were sequenced by immunoSEQ multiplex PCR, and TCRdb holds only the in-frame ones, with some missing. The sample yields roughly 1,800,000 clones, about 94% seen once. The sample comprised naive CD8+ T cells sorted from blood. The receptor source for this set is a man between 18 and 29 years old in good health. Both conserved end residues are part of each CDR3. The D gene is left open where the match is weak. Some rows have no size entry. The others give once, few or many, or a class for an expanded clone.

v_gene	abundance	d_gene	j_gene	CDR3aa	CDR3nt
TRBV11-2	NA	NA	TRBJ1-2	CASSLLYGDRYGYTF	TGTGCCAGCAGCTTACTGTACGGGGACCGCTATGGCTACACCTTC
TRBV29-1	NA	NA	TRBJ1-2	CSVESHREGGYTF	TGCAGCGTTGAATCCCATAGGGAGGGTGGCTACACCTTC
TRBV28	NA	TRBD2	TRBJ2-1	CASSISGGEFF	TGTGCCAGCAGCATTAGCGGGGGTGAGTTCTTC
TRBV10-2	NA	NA	TRBJ2-3	CASSGRGDTQYF	TGCGCCAGCAGTGGTCGGGGAGATACGCAGTATTTT
TRBV2	NA	TRBD2	TRBJ2-1	CASSETHSGGLNEQFF	TGTGCCAGCAGTGAAACCCATAGCGGGGGGCTCAATGAGCAGTTCTTC
TRBV11-1	NA	TRBD1	TRBJ2-1	CASSLGQGGYNEQFF	TGTGCCAGCAGCTTGGGACAGGGGGGATACAATGAGCAGTTCTTC
TRBV7-6	NA	NA	TRBJ2-2	CASSLDAETGELFF	TGTGCCAGCAGCTTAGACGCGGAGACCGGGGAGCTGTTTTTT
TRBV5-1	NA	NA	TRBJ2-2	CASSLGGVRYLNTGELFF	TGCGCCAGCAGCTTAGGTGGGGTCAGGTACCTGAACACCGGGGAGCTGTTTTTT
TRBV2	NA	NA	TRBJ1-1	CASSEAQGSTEAFF	TGTGCCAGCAGTGAAGCTCAGGGGTCCACTGAAGCTTTCTTT
TRBV7-9	once	NA	TRBJ2-7	CASSIARGYEQYF	TGTGCCAGCTCAATAGCACGGGGCTACGAGCAGTACTTC
TRBV10-3	NA	NA	TRBJ1-6	CATTDSYHNSPLHF	TGTGCCACAACGGACAGCTATCATAATTCACCCCTCCACTTT
TRBV7-6	once	NA	TRBJ2-7	CASSLARGGSYEQYF	TGTGCCAGCAGCTTAGCCCGAGGGGGTTCCTACGAGCAGTACTTC
TRBV7-6	NA	NA	TRBJ1-1	CASSLVPPQGGDTEAFF	TGTGCCAGCAGCTTAGTGCCGCCCCAGGGTGGGGACACTGAAGCTTTCTTT
TRBV12-5	once	NA	TRBJ2-2	CASGSTTGPLTGELFF	TGTGCTAGTGGTTCCACCACCGGACCCTTAACCGGGGAGCTGTTTTTT
TRBV9	NA	NA	TRBJ1-5	CASSVGDGNQPQHF	TGTGCCAGCAGCGTAGGGGACGGCAATCAGCCCCAGCATTTT
TRBV13	once	NA	TRBJ1-2	CASSPEAGPNYGYTF	TGTGCCAGCAGCCCCGAGGCAGGGCCAAACTATGGCTACACCTTC
TRBV9	NA	TRBD1	TRBJ2-2	CASSVGTGMNTGELFF	TGTGCCAGCAGCGTAGGGACAGGGATGAACACCGGGGAGCTGTTTTTT
TRBV11-3	NA	NA	TRBJ2-3	CASSLRRGNTDTQYF	TGTGCCAGCAGCTTACGGCGGGGCAACACAGATACGCAGTATTTT
TRBV28	NA	TRBD2	TRBJ2-3	CASSPPLVAGEGAADTQYF	TGTGCCAGCAGTCCCCCCTTAGTAGCGGGGGAAGGTGCGGCAGATACGCAGTATTTT
TRBV10-1	NA	TRBD1	TRBJ1-1	CATRSDRSTEAFF	TGCGCCACCAGATCGGACAGGAGCACTGAAGCTTTCTTT
TRBV4-3	NA	TRBD1	TRBJ1-6	CASSQGQGGQSPLHF	TGCGCCAGCAGCCAGGGACAGGGAGGGCAATCACCCCTCCACTTT
TRBV7-9	few	NA	TRBJ1-6	CASSLAMGNSPLHF	TGTGCCAGCAGCTTAGCTATGGGGAACTCACCCCTCCACTTT
TRBV10-2	NA	NA	TRBJ2-3	CASIPSVTDTQYF	TGCGCCAGCATCCCTAGCGTAACAGATACGCAGTATTTT
TRBV27	NA	NA	TRBJ2-7	CASALGGPSFRYEQYF	TGTGCCAGCGCCCTCGGCGGACCCAGTTTTAGGTACGAGCAGTACTTC
TRBV27	NA	TRBD2	TRBJ2-1	CASSFLGASGVGEQFF	TGTGCCAGCAGTTTCCTCGGCGCTAGCGGAGTGGGTGAGCAGTTCTTC
TRBV4-3	NA	NA	TRBJ1-2	CASSQAGLLNYGYTF	TGCGCCAGCAGCCAAGCAGGCCTACTTAACTATGGCTACACCTTC
TRBV28	NA	TRBD2	TRBJ2-3	CASSLASGGRGTDTQYF	TGTGCCAGCAGTTTAGCTAGCGGGGGGCGGGGCACAGATACGCAGTATTTT
TRBV30	NA	NA	TRBJ2-1	CAWSVGSLYNEQFF	TGTGCCTGGAGTGTGGGGTCCCTGTACAATGAGCAGTTCTTC
TRBV4-3	NA	NA	TRBJ1-6	CASSRGNSPLHF	TGCGCCAGCAGCCGAGGTAATTCACCCCTCCACTTT
TRBV5-5	NA	NA	TRBJ2-5	CASSHLPETQYF	TGTGCCAGCAGCCATCTCCCGGAGACCCAGTACTTC
TRBV19	NA	TRBD1	TRBJ2-7	CASSISGQGAYEQYF	TGTGCCAGTAGTATATCTGGACAGGGGGCCTACGAGCAGTACTTC
TRBV6-4	NA	NA	TRBJ2-3	CASSDLGGDTQYF	TGTGCCAGCAGTGATTTGGGAGGAGATACGCAGTATTTT
TRBV28	NA	TRBD2	TRBJ2-3	CASTSLAGNTDTQYF	TGTGCCAGCACCTCACTAGCGGGGAACACAGATACGCAGTATTTT
TRBV7-2	NA	TRBD2	TRBJ2-5	CASSSGTIPPQETQYF	TGTGCCAGCAGCTCCGGGACTATTCCACCCCAAGAGACCCAGTACTTC
TRBV19	NA	NA	TRBJ2-7	CASSIGSTYEQYF	TGTGCCAGTAGTATTGGATCCACCTACGAGCAGTACTTC
TRBV10-3	NA	TRBD1	TRBJ2-7	CAIRSGQAYEQYF	TGTGCCATCAGATCGGGACAGGCCTACGAGCAGTACTTC
TRBV4-1	once	NA	TRBJ2-5	CASSAAGETQYF	TGCGCCAGCAGCGCGGCCGGAGAGACCCAGTACTTC
TRBV19	NA	TRBD2	TRBJ2-4	CASSIGGGAFNIQYF	TGTGCCAGTAGTATTGGCGGGGGGGCATTCAACATTCAGTACTTC
TRBV7-9	NA	NA	TRBJ2-5	CASSYAETQYF	TGTGCCAGCAGCTATGCAGAGACCCAGTACTTC
TRBV28	NA	NA	TRBJ1-2	CASSLDPVGGYTF	TGTGCCAGCAGTTTAGACCCGGTGGGGGGCTACACCTTC
TRBV19	NA	NA	TRBJ2-7	CASSIDPHSTTYEQYF	TGTGCCAGTAGTATAGACCCACACTCTACCACCTACGAGCAGTACTTC
TRBV27	NA	NA	TRBJ2-7	CASSLGEQYF	TGTGCCAGCAGTTTGGGGGAGCAGTACTTC
TRBV5-6	NA	NA	TRBJ2-7	CASSFGTAAGGQYF	TGTGCCAGCAGCTTTGGGACAGCGGCCGGGGGGCAGTACTTC
TRBV7-9	NA	TRBD2	TRBJ2-7	CASSLDREGFWLEQYF	TGTGCCAGCAGCTTAGATAGGGAGGGATTCTGGTTAGAGCAGTACTTC
TRBV4-3	NA	NA	TRBJ2-2	CASSQVWDSPSTGELFF	TGCGCCAGCAGCCAAGTGTGGGACTCCCCGTCAACCGGGGAGCTGTTTTTT
TRBV27	NA	NA	TRBJ1-6	CASSPGPGESYNSPLHF	TGTGCCAGCAGCCCTGGGCCAGGGGAATCCTATAATTCACCCCTCCACTTT
TRBV7-9	NA	NA	TRBJ2-3	CASSSPSTDTQYF	TGTGCCAGCAGCTCACCTAGCACAGATACGCAGTATTTT
TRBV4-1	NA	NA	TRBJ2-7	CASSQQTSSDEQYF	TGCGCCAGCAGCCAGCAAACTTCATCGGACGAGCAGTACTTC
TRBV5-6	NA	NA	TRBJ2-5	CASSEAYDVETQYF	TGTGCCAGCAGCGAAGCTTACGATGTAGAGACCCAGTACTTC
TRBV11-1	NA	NA	TRBJ1-1	CASSLVGPNTEAFF	TGTGCCAGCAGCTTAGTGGGACCGAACACTGAAGCTTTCTTT
TRBV9	NA	NA	TRBJ1-5	CASSVEGGKHQPQHF	TGTGCCAGCAGCGTAGAGGGTGGCAAACATCAGCCCCAGCATTTT
TRBV6-6	NA	NA	TRBJ2-7	CASSPQGPSYEQYF	TGTGCCAGCAGCCCACAGGGACCCTCCTACGAGCAGTACTTC
TRBV7-8	once	NA	TRBJ2-1	CASSATLDEQFF	TGTGCCAGCAGCGCCACCTTGGATGAGCAGTTCTTC
TRBV7-9	NA	NA	TRBJ1-5	CASSTGGGNQPQHF	TGTGCCAGCAGCACCGGCGGGGGCAATCAGCCCCAGCATTTT
TRBV7-8	NA	NA	TRBJ1-1	CASSRTGTANTEAFF	TGTGCCAGCAGTCGCACCGGGACCGCGAACACTGAAGCTTTCTTT
TRBV10-3	NA	TRBD2	TRBJ2-7	CAISGMQRGPSYEQYF	TGTGCCATCAGTGGGATGCAGCGGGGACCTTCCTACGAGCAGTACTTC
TRBV7-3	NA	NA	TRBJ1-1	CASSLIGGQEAFF	TGTGCCAGCAGCTTAATAGGGGGACAAGAAGCTTTCTTT
TRBV5-1	NA	NA	TRBJ1-1	CASRIVDTTSNTEAFF	TGCGCCAGCAGAATAGTGGACACAACTTCGAACACTGAAGCTTTCTTT
TRBV9	NA	TRBD1	TRBJ1-1	CASSAGGRTEAFF	TGTGCCAGCAGCGCAGGGGGTAGAACTGAAGCTTTCTTT
TRBV7-9	once	TRBD1	TRBJ2-7	CASSLGDSAYYEQYF	TGTGCCAGCAGCTTAGGGGACAGCGCTTACTACGAGCAGTACTTC